This T cell receptor beta chain comes out of a study of blood T cell repertoires in COVID-19. Study summary: The origin of the acute and convalescent COVID-19 samples was the United States, Italy and Spain.

V lost 0 bases and J 6 bases, leaving 9 bases between the germline ends. Germline CDR1 is SGHAT and CDR2 is FQNNGV. The CDR3 extends over 13 amino acids. Per the study methods: Using reference gene primer amplification, nucleated cell counts were estimated. TCRdb's copy holds only in-frame clones and misses some; the assay was immunoSEQ multiplex PCR. V and J calls and clone size are those listed in that table; D and trimming were worked out from the DNA. The repertoire consists of 39,000 or so clones, with about 81% occurring once and the leading ten covering approximately 42%. This TCR was sampled from a man in his forties or fifties with active or convalescent COVID-19. The rearrangement uses TRBV11-2 and TRBJ2-7; no firm D call. Sequenced sample: peripheral blood. The CDR3 loop reads CASSLESGTEQYF. CDR3 nucleotide sequence: TGTGCCAGCAGCTTAGAATCGGGTACCGAGCAGTACTTC.